This TCR beta chain was retrieved from a study of Graves' ophthalmopathy and Graves' hyperthyroidism. Study-level results: Detected in blood as well were most expanded thyroid clonotypes with frequency above 0.001. Using a 13-signature model, the authors split ophthalmopathy from stable hyperthyroidism, with roughly 88% sensitivity and around 76% specificity.

Hyperthyroidism qualified as stable when ophthalmopathy did not develop within 18 months of follow-up. The sequenced template was RNA, covering the TCR beta CDR3 region. Investigators did first-round RT-PCR with HTBI primers, then second-round multiplex PCR. TCRdb redid the calling of the multiplex PCR reads with MiXCR, one entry per CDR3 protein. The repertoire holds about 420,000 distinct CDR3 sequences, under 25% seen once, with 2.5% to 3% in the top ten. Germline V gives CDR1 GTSNPN, CDR2 SVGIG (reference sequence). The V end was cut by 2 bases, the J end by 4 bases, with 11 bases between. CDR3 length equals 13 residues. This clonotype was recorded at least ten times. Its antigen is unknown.

The J gene is TRBJ1-1, the V gene TRBV30; possible D gene TRBD1, 6 bases. The sequencing input was peripheral blood. This TCR came from a woman between 18 and 29 years old with stable Graves' hyperthyroidism. The CDR3 protein is CAWSRGQSTEAFF. CDR3 in DNA: TGTGCCTGGAGTCGTGGACAGAGCACTGAAGCTTTCTTT.